This TCR beta chain was observed in a study of blood T cell repertoires in COVID-19. Across the whole study: Both acute and convalescent COVID-19 samples were obtained from the United States, Italy and Spain. PBMCs, B-cell-depleted T cells, or T cells were the source of the cDNA or gDNA that made up the material.

J gave up 6 bases and V 6 bases, and 4 bases lay outside the gene matches. The V gene's germline CDR1 is SNHLY and CDR2 FYNNEI. The CDR3 is 13 residues long. The sample holds one count of this clone. The repertoire was sequenced with immunoSEQ multiplex PCR; TCRdb's copy has only in-frame clones and lacks some. The repertoire has roughly 240,000 clones, roughly 86% of them found once; the top ten carry over 5.5%. Seattle patient enrollment occurred during active infection, with longitudinal follow-up thereafter. The V gene is TRBV2, the J gene TRBJ2-7; the match to TRBD2 covers 11 bases. The sequenced material came from peripheral blood. This TCR derives from a woman aged 80 or over with COVID-19, enrolled during active disease. CDR3 sequence: CASSLLAGVEQYV. Here the CDR3 DNA reads TGTGCCAGCAGCCTACTAGCGGGGGTCGAGCAGTACGTC.